The subject of this entry is one T cell receptor beta chain. This specimen comes from a study of blood T cell repertoires in COVID-19. The CDR3 is made up of 11 amino acids. The germline V and J ends were trimmed by 6 bases and 6 bases, with 12 bases remaining between them. Germline V gene data show CDR1 as SQVTM and CDR2 as ANQGSEA. Profiling relied on immunoSEQ multiplex PCR, and the TCRdb table lists in-frame clones only, not all of them. The sample has roughly 270,000 clones, 75% to 85% seen once; the top ten hold 4.5% to 6%. The receptor's source is a man between 50 and 59 years old with active or convalescent COVID-19. The chain recombines TRBV29-1 with TRBJ2-7, with D tentatively TRBD2 (7 bases). Sample: peripheral blood. Here the CDR3 DNA reads TGCAGCGTGGCAAGGGGGGGCGAGCAGTACTTC. Protein product: CSVARGGEQYF.